These 15 T cell receptor beta chains came from one sample sequenced in a study of shared clonotypes between healthy human individuals. TCRdb's table, derived via immunoSEQ multiplex PCR, lists solely in-frame clones and lacks some. This sample has roughly 2 million clones, with around 95% found just once. Sequencing used naive CD4+ T cells sorted from blood. Subset reported: CD45RA+ positively selected. These receptors came from a man between 18 and 29 years old in good health.

The chain couples TRBV6-5 to TRBJ2-1, with TRBD2 as a possible D gene (6 bases). This CDR3 spans 15 amino acids. From germline, CDR1 is MNHEY and CDR2 SVGAGI. V lost 6 bases and J 2 bases, leaving 14 bases between the germline ends. The CDR3: CASRDSGGAYNEQFF. The CDR3 DNA is TGTGCCAGCAGAGATAGCGGAGGCGCCTACAATGAGCAGTTCTTC.

V is TRBV30 and J is TRBJ2-7, with D unclear. This CDR3 is 14 amino acids long. V was shortened by 0 bases and J by 3 bases, with 12 bases between the two germline ends. Germline V lookup: CDR1 GTSNPN, CDR2 SVGIG (reference sequence). The CDR3 protein is CAWSVSQILYEQYF. The CDR3 coding sequence is TGTGCCTGGAGTGTTAGTCAGATACTCTACGAGCAGTACTTC.

This rearrangement joins TRBV7-8 to TRBJ1-2; 11 bases match TRBD1. CDR3 length equals 14 residues. The ends lost 3 bases at V and 8 bases at J; junction bases unmatched: 5. Germline V gene data show CDR1 as SGHVS and CDR2 as FQNEAQ. CDR3: CASSFGTGGYGYTF. CDR3 coding DNA: TGTGCCAGCAGCTTCGGGACAGGGGGTTACGGCTACACCTTC.

The V gene is TRBV10-3, the J gene TRBJ2-5; TRBD1 agrees at 7 bases. Germline V gene lookup returns CDR1 ENHRY and CDR2 SYGVKD. This CDR3 is 14 amino acids long. The V and J ends lost 4 bases and 4 bases, in that order; junction bases with no gene match: 6. The CDR3 region is CAISVTGAGETQYF. The CDR3 region has the DNA TGTGCCATCAGTGTCACAGGGGCAGGAGAGACCCAGTACTTC.

This clone was picked up one time. V is TRBV5-1 and J is TRBJ1-1; maybe TRBD1 (5 bases). Germline V lookup: CDR1 SGHRS, CDR2 YFSETQ. Deletions cut 4 bases from V and 2 bases from J, with 18 bases between. CDR3 size: 16 residues. The CDR3 sequence is CASSLNPRDVNTEAFF. The CDR3 DNA reads TGCGCCAGCAGCCTGAACCCCAGGGATGTTAACACTGAAGCTTTCTTT.

The J gene is TRBJ2-2, the V gene TRBV10-1; D may be TRBD2 (5 bases). V lost 6 bases and J lost 1, with 9 bases in between. Germline V lookup: CDR1 WNHNN, CDR2 SYGVQD (reference sequence). The CDR3 has 14 amino acids. CDR3 amino acids: CASSPDWNTGELFF. DNA for the CDR3: TGCGCCAGCAGCCCGGACTGGAACACCGGGGAGCTGTTTTTT.

The rearrangement links TRBV27 to TRBJ1-2; 9 bases agree with TRBD1. This CDR3 contains 18 residues. V lost 4 bases, J lost 5 bases, and 17 bases stayed unmatched. The germline V gene has CDR1 MNHEY and CDR2 SMNVEV (reference sequence). The CDR3 bases are TGTGCCAGCAGTTCGACCGGGACAGGGTCTCCCGGGGCATATGGCTACACCTTC. Translated, it gives CASSSTGTGSPGAYGYTF.

This sequence joins TRBV7-9 and TRBJ2-2, with D perhaps being TRBD1 or TRBD2 (5 bases each). The CDR3 loop spans 15 amino acids. Trimming removed 2 bases from V and 2 bases from J, with 9 bases in between. CDR1 and CDR2 (germline): SEHNR, FQNEAQ (reference sequence). CDR3: CASSLSRGNTGELFF. CDR3 in DNA: TGTGCCAGCAGCTTAAGTCGGGGCAACACCGGGGAGCTGTTTTTT.

CDR3 residues: CASGPGTGGNSPLHF. The CDR3 nucleotides are TGTGCCAGTGGCCCAGGGACAGGGGGTAATTCACCCCTCCACTTT. The V call is TRBV19, the J call TRBJ1-6; 11 positions agree with TRBD1. The CDR3 length is 15 residues. J was trimmed by 6 bases and V by 8 bases; bases with no gene match: 6. Germline V gene data show CDR1 as LNHDA and CDR2 as SQIVND (reference sequence). Based on the CDR3 plus reference TRBV19 and TRBJ1-6, the full variable domain is DGGITQSPKYLFRKEGQNVTLSCEQNLNHDAMYWYRQDPGQGLRLIYYSQIVNDFQKGDIAEGYSVSREKKESFPLTVTSAQKNPTAFYLCASGPGTGGNSPLHFGNGTRLTVT.

This clone was seen once. The CDR3 coding sequence is TGTGCCAGCAGCCAAAGACAGGCCTCAGTTGTGGGGACTGAAGCTTTCTTT. It translates to CASSQRQASVVGTEAFF. The chain has TRBV5-6 and TRBJ1-1; D is possibly TRBD1 (6 bases). The CDR3 spans 17 residues. Per germline, CDR1 SGHDT and CDR2 YYEEEE. V was shortened by 4 bases and J by 5 bases, with 24 bases between the two germline ends.

The gene calls are TRBV2 and TRBJ2-3, with a weak D call TRBD2 (6 bases). The CDR3 is made up of 17 amino acids. Trimming took off 11 bases at V and 1 base at J, with 25 bases between the two ends. Per germline, CDR1 SNHLY and CDR2 FYNNEI. The DNA of the CDR3 is TGTGCCGAGCAACCTGACCGGGGCGGGGCGGGCACAGATACGCAGTATTTT. It codes for CAEQPDRGGAGTDTQYF. The full variable domain, in which reference TRBV2 and TRBJ2-3 provide the parts outside the CDR3, is EPEVTQTPSHQVTQMGQEVILRCVPISNHLYFYWYRQILGQKVEFLVSFYNNEISEKSEIFDDQFSVERPDGSNFTLKIRSTKLEDSAMYFCAEQPDRGGAGTDTQYFGPGTRLTVL.

The V call is TRBV6-1, the J call TRBJ1-1, with 7 bases that match TRBD1. This CDR3 has 13 residues. The V segment lost 6 bases and the J segment 3 bases; nucleotides outside the gene matches: 4. The V gene's germline CDR1 is MNHNS and CDR2 SASEGT. CDR3 nucleotide sequence: TGTGCCAGCAGACAGGGGCGGGACACTGAAGCTTTCTTT. The encoded protein is CASRQGRDTEAFF.

V and J are TRBV6-5 and TRBJ1-2; TRBD1 might be the D (6 bases). Germline-derived CDR1 and CDR2 are MNHEY and SVGAGI. V was shortened by 6 bases and J by 7 bases, with 12 bases between the two germline ends. The CDR3 has 12 amino acids. The CDR3 coding sequence is TGTGCCAGCAGGGCGGGGGCCGGTGGCTACACCTTC. This sequence encodes CASRAGAGGYTF.

This rearrangement joins TRBV5-4 to TRBJ2-7, with TRBD2 identical over 7 bases. The germline V gene has CDR1 SGHNT and CDR2 YYREEE (reference sequence). J lost 2 bases, V lost 3 bases, and 8 bases had no gene match. The CDR3 is made up of 15 amino acids. The CDR3 reads CASSSSGYGTYEQYF. The DNA of the CDR3 is TGTGCCAGCAGCTCTAGCGGATATGGGACCTACGAGCAGTACTTC. The whole variable domain, filled in from reference TRBV5-4 and TRBJ2-7, reads ETGVTQSPTHLIKTRGQQVTLRCSSQSGHNTVSWYQQALGQGPQFIFQYYREEENGRGNFPPRFSGLQFPNYSSELNVNALELDDSALYLCASSSSGYGTYEQYFGPGTRLTVT.

With regard to this clone: Other DNA sequences in this specimen translate into the identical CDR3. The chain combines TRBV30 with TRBJ2-5, with D unresolved. CDR3 length equals 10 residues. From germline, CDR1 is GTSNPN and CDR2 SVGIG (reference sequence). Between the trimmed V and J ends, which lost 5 bases and 5 bases, there was a span of 6 bases. CDR3 nucleotides: TGTGCCTGGGGTAGGGAGACCCAGTACTTC. Its protein product is CAWGRETQYF.